In this sample, the clone carrying this T cell receptor beta chain turned up many times. The antigen remains unidentified. TCRdb re-derived calls from the RACE reads in MiXCR, one entry per CDR3 protein. The repertoire has approximately 40,000 distinct CDR3 sequences, approximately 3.3% of them found once; the top ten carry roughly 6.6%. The record originates from a study of human T cells and chemical hapten exposure. Findings and limits, study-wide: As patch test score rose, PT1 expanded TCR counts tended to rise as well.

Time point of the sample: patch test 2, 6 weeks after DPC sensitization. Treatment given: therapeutic diphenylcyclopropenone sensitization with weekly scalp DPC. The V and J ends lost 5 bases and 2 bases respectively, with 16 bases between them. Per germline, CDR1 MDHEN and CDR2 SYDVKM. This CDR3 contains 16 residues. Here the sequenced sample was whole blood, taken in connection with sensitization to the hapten diphenylcyclopropenone (DPC). The rearrangement uses TRBV28 and TRBJ2-4; D not certain. The receptor was isolated from a middle-aged man with alopecia areata. Some clones in this sample may be carry-over from other donors' samples. The CDR3 is CASSPTGFATKNIQYF. The CDR3 DNA reads TGTGCCAGCAGTCCGACGGGCTTCGCGACCAAAAACATTCAGTACTTC.